Shown below are 7 T cell receptor beta chains from a single sample sequenced in a study of blood T cell repertoires in COVID-19 (dated by TCRdb to about 2020). Receptor libraries were prepared by the immunoSEQ multiplex PCR assay. Drawn from immuneACCESS, this table holds only the in-frame rearrangements with V and J called that TCRdb kept. Clones are partly lost; checked studies trace under half to an unresolved V gene and leave the rest unexplained. This sample lists approximately 100,000 clones; about 86% were detected once. Jointly, the top ten make up 2.7% of the sample. Sequencing input: PBMCs or T cells enriched from blood (not recorded which). The receptors shown here come from a woman aged 50 to 65 who had recovered from COVID-19.

The chain recombines TRBV11-2 with TRBJ1-4, with a tentative D call TRBD1 (6 bases). This CDR3 has 14 amino acids. Germline lookup yields CDR1 SGHAT and CDR2 FQNNGV. V was pared by 5 bases and J by 6 bases, with 13 bases between. In DNA, the CDR3 is TGTGCCAGCAGCCCTCCTAAGGGGGATGAAAAACTGTTTTTT. Its translation is CASSPPKGDEKLFF. The full variable domain, rest sourced from reference TRBV11-2 and TRBJ1-4, is EAGVAQSPRYKIIEKRQSVAFWCNPISGHATLYWYQQILGQGPKLLIQFQNNGVVDDSQLPKDRFSAERLKGVDSTLKIQPAKLEDSAVYLCASSPPKGDEKLFFGSGTQLSVL.

The CDR3, as DNA: TGTGCCAGCAGCTCGGTACCGGGAAGTTGGACTGAAGCTTTCTTT. Protein sequence: CASSSVPGSWTEAFF. The V call is TRBV5-4, the J call TRBJ1-1, with D unclear. Germline values: CDR1 SGHNT, CDR2 YYREEE (reference sequence). This CDR3 comprises 15 residues. Trimming removed 3 bases from V and 5 bases from J, with 17 bases in between.

This clone was seen only a few times. V is TRBV11-2 and J is TRBJ2-4; 8 positions match TRBD2. The length of the CDR3 is 15 residues. Germline-derived CDR1 and CDR2 are SGHAT and FQNNGV. The V and J ends lost 4 bases and 9 bases, in that order; junction bases with no gene match: 11. The CDR3, as DNA: TGTGCCAGCAGCTCCGCCTTAGGCGGGGGGAGCATTCAGTACTTC. Translated: CASSSALGGGSIQYF.

The J gene is TRBJ1-1, the V gene TRBV7-2; 8 bases fit TRBD1. The CDR3 sequence is 15 residues long. Germline V lookup: CDR1 SGHTA, CDR2 FQGNSA. V shed 3 bases and J 4 bases; nucleotides not matched to a gene: 7. This CDR3 is CASSLAGGRFTEAFF. CDR3 DNA: TGTGCCAGCAGCTTGGCAGGGGGCAGGTTCACTGAAGCTTTCTTT.

The chain joins TRBV5-1 to TRBJ1-1; 7 bases are a match to TRBD1. The length of the CDR3 is 14 residues. CDR1 SGHRS and CDR2 YFSETQ come from the germline V gene. J lost 10 bases, V lost 4 bases, and 13 bases had no gene match. The CDR3 protein is CASSGTGDVGRAFF. The DNA of the CDR3 is TGCGCCAGCAGCGGAACAGGGGATGTGGGGCGAGCTTTCTTT. Full variable domain (outside the CDR3, taken from reference TRBV5-1 and TRBJ1-1): KAGVTQTPRYLIKTRGQQVTLSCSPISGHRSVSWYQQTPGQGLQFLFEYFSETQRNKGNFPGRFSGRQFSNSRSEMNVSTLELGDSALYLCASSGTGDVGRAFFGQGTRLTVV.

This clone was seen just once. Written as DNA, the CDR3 is TGCGCCAGCAGCCCGGACCTAGCGGAGACCCAGTACTTC. Translated, it gives CASSPDLAETQYF. The genes are TRBV5-1 and TRBJ2-5, with D possibly matching TRBD2 (6 bases). CDR1 is SGHRS and CDR2 is YFSETQ in the germline V gene. V lost 4 bases to trimming and J lost 5 bases, with 12 bases between them. This CDR3 has 13 amino acids.

The chain uses TRBV5-4 and TRBJ2-7; D gene uncertain. V lost 2 bases, J lost 2 bases, and 11 bases lay in between. There are 14 residues in the CDR3. Germline V lookup: CDR1 SGHNT, CDR2 YYREEE (reference sequence). Written as DNA, the CDR3 is TGTGCCAGCAGCTTCGGTGATTCGCCCTACGAGCAGTACTTC. Translation: CASSFGDSPYEQYF.